This T cell receptor (beta chain) was sequenced in a study of control samples from healthy donors and cancer patients. The length of the CDR3 is 13 residues. CDR1 is SNHLY and CDR2 is FYNNEI in the germline V gene. Trimming shortened V by 10 bases and J by 5 bases, and 14 bases separated the two germline ends. Profiling relied on immunoSEQ multiplex PCR, and the TCRdb table lists in-frame clones only, not all of them. Found here are more than 140,000 clones, about 90% of them singletons; the top ten hold over 6%. The rearrangement links TRBV2 to TRBJ1-4; D unclear. The TCR comes from a man younger than 30 in good health. Sequenced: blood. CDR3 DNA sequence: TGTGCCACCCTGGCCGGGGAAAATGAAAAACTGTTTTTT. Amino acids: CATLAGENEKLFF.